Reported below is one T cell receptor (beta chain). The record originates from a study of blood T cell repertoires in COVID-19. Study details: Sample material is recorded as cDNA or gDNA derived from T cells, B-cell-depleted T cells, or PBMCs.

Germline-derived CDR1 and CDR2 are SGHTA and FQGNSA. The ends lost 5 bases at V and 8 bases at J; junction bases unmatched: 11. CDR3 length: 14 amino acids. Method: immunoSEQ multiplex PCR; TCRdb's copy keeps in-frame clones and lacks some. Of tens of thousands of clones listed, around nine tenths are singletons. This receptor was taken from a man in his sixties with acute or convalescent COVID-19. Material for sequencing was peripheral blood. The rearrangement uses TRBV7-2 and TRBJ1-1, with 7 bases aligning to TRBD1. CDR3 in DNA: TGTGCCAGCAGCGTGACCGACAGGGCCCTGGAAGCTTTCTTT. Protein: CASSVTDRALEAFF.